What follows are 32 T cell receptor beta chains derived from one specimen sequenced in a study of T-cell memory formation after mild COVID-19. TCRdb re-derived calls from the 5' RACE reads in MiXCR, one entry per CDR3 protein. The table shows about 210,000 distinct CDR3 sequences, with about 10% occurring only once. The sample comprised PBMCs or a T cell subset sorted from them (not recorded which). The receptor set was obtained from a man aged 18-30 years who had mild COVID-19 (a few samples of this study predate the infection). Cell type and time point are not known.

The sample holds many counts of this clonotype. The chain carries TRBV5-1 and TRBJ2-1, with D unresolved. From germline, CDR1 is SGHRS and CDR2 YFSETQ. This CDR3 comprises 13 residues. V was cut by 4 bases and J by 9 bases, with 14 bases left in between. In DNA, the CDR3 is TGCGCCAGCAGCCGTGTTCTAGTGGGTGAGCAGTTCTTC. Encoded protein: CASSRVLVGEQFF.

This clonotype was seen a few times. The gene calls are TRBV12-3 or TRBV12-4 and TRBJ1-5; D is uncertain. The CDR3 totals 13 residues. Trimming removed 6 bases at V and 4 bases at J, with 10 bases between. The DNA for the CDR3 is TGTGCCAGCAGCCGTGAAAGAAATCAGCCCCAGCATTTT. Its translation: CASSRERNQPQHF.

This clonotype showed up just a few times. The chain combines TRBV25-1 with TRBJ2-3; TRBD2 is a possible D gene (5 bases). This CDR3 spans 15 amino acids. Germline values: CDR1 MGHDK, CDR2 SYGVNS. V was pared by 5 bases and J by 3 bases, with 15 bases between. Here the CDR3 reads CASSPMAGNTDTQYF. In DNA form, the CDR3 reads TGTGCCAGCAGTCCAATGGCCGGGAATACAGATACGCAGTATTTT.

The rearrangement uses TRBV9 and TRBJ2-2; no firm D call. Trimming removed 0 bases at V and 7 bases at J, with 19 bases between. This CDR3 has 17 amino acids. CDR1 and CDR2 from the germline V gene are SGDLS and YYNGEE. The CDR3 region has the DNA TGTGCCAGCAGCGTAGCTCCACGAAGCCTCTCTGGCGGGGAGCTGTTTTTT. It codes for CASSVAPRSLSGGELFF.

This clonotype was seen only a few times. The rearrangement uses TRBV6-2 or TRBV6-3 and TRBJ1-2; TRBD1 aligns across 8 bases. The length of the CDR3 is 13 residues. Germline CDR1 is MNHEY and CDR2 is SVGEGT. Trimming removed 5 bases from V and 6 bases from J; junction bases left unmatched: 5. Written as DNA, the CDR3 is TGTGCCAGCAGTACTTCAGGGGGCAATGGCTACACCTTC. Translating it yields CASSTSGGNGYTF.

This clonotype was seen a handful of times. The CDR3 DNA reads as TGTGCCTGGAGTAGAACAGGGGAAGAAAAACTGTTTTTT. Amino acid sequence: CAWSRTGEEKLFF. This rearrangement joins TRBV30 to TRBJ1-4, with 7 bases fitting TRBD1. V gave up 2 bases and J gave up 8 bases; unmatched junction bases: 5. This CDR3 is built from 13 residues. The germline CDR1 and CDR2 sequences are GTSNPN and SVGIG (reference sequence).

In the case of this clonotype: Given a much more abundant clone one base away, this may be a read error. The J gene is TRBJ2-7, the V gene TRBV6-2 or TRBV6-3; possibly TRBD1 for D (6 bases). The CDR3 extends over 14 amino acids. The ends were cut back, 6 bases at V and 2 bases at J, with 14 bases in the middle. The germline gives CDR1 MNHEY, CDR2 SVGEGT. This CDR3 reads CASSPVTGPYEQYF. Here the CDR3 DNA reads TGTGCCAGCAGCCCCGTGACAGGTCCCTACGAGCAGTACTTC.

This clonotype was seen repeatedly, ten times or more. The J gene is TRBJ2-1, the V gene TRBV6-1; TRBD1 aligns across 8 bases. V trimming: 4 bases; J trimming: 6 bases; junction bases outside the gene matches: 17. The CDR3 has 18 residues. CDR1 MNHNS and CDR2 SASEGT come from the germline V gene. CDR3 sequence reads: CASSGSGTGRQRRNEQFF. DNA of the CDR3: TGTGCCAGCAGTGGATCCGGGACAGGCCGTCAAAGGCGCAATGAGCAGTTCTTC.

Ten or more counts support this clonotype. The rearrangement links TRBV4-3 to TRBJ1-4; no clear D gene. V dropped 0 bases and J dropped 8 bases, with 10 bases sitting between them. The CDR3 loop spans 14 amino acids. CDR1 and CDR2 (germline): LGHNA, YSLEER. In nucleotides, the CDR3 is TGCGCCAGCAGCCAAGATAAGAGCGCGGAAAAACTGTTTTTT. This codes for CASSQDKSAEKLFF.

This clonotype was detected ten times or more. The gene calls are TRBV7-6 and TRBJ2-1, with D hard to call. The CDR3 contains 11 residues. Germline CDR1 reads SGHVS; CDR2 reads FNYEAQ. Trimming took 5 bases from V and 8 from J, leaving 7 bases between them. CDR3 DNA: TGTGCCAGCAGCCGATGGGATGAGCAGTTCTTC. This sequence encodes CASSRWDEQFF.

The sample holds a few counts of this clonotype. The chain employs TRBV9 and TRBJ2-6, with D hard to call. Per the germline V gene, CDR1 is SGDLS and CDR2 is YYNGEE. The V end lost 8 bases, the J end lost 7 bases, and 4 bases lay between the germline ends. There are 10 residues in the CDR3. The CDR3 nucleotides are TGTGCCAGTGGAGCCAACGTCCTGACTTTC. It yields the protein CASGANVLTF.

This clonotype was observed at least ten times. The genes are TRBV20-1 and TRBJ1-5, with D maybe TRBD1 (6 bases). The germline gives CDR1 DFQATT, CDR2 SNEGSKA (reference sequence). The length of the CDR3 is 13 residues. With 6 bases removed from V and 3 bases from J, the gap between germline ends came to 12 bases. The CDR3 DNA reads as TGCAGTGCCCGGGGGCAGAACAATCAGCCCCAGCATTTT. Protein sequence: CSARGQNNQPQHF.

This clonotype was seen ten or more times. The gene calls are TRBV7-3 and TRBJ2-1; no definite D call. V lost 2 bases and J lost 8, with 4 bases in between. The CDR3 sequence is 11 residues long. Germline CDR1 and CDR2: SGHTA and FQGTGA. In DNA, the CDR3 is TGTGCCAGCAGCTTAGACCATGAGCAGTTCTTC. Protein sequence: CASSLDHEQFF.

The J gene is TRBJ2-2, the V gene TRBV19; no definite D call. Trimming cost V 7 bases and J 1 base, with 7 bases left between them. Germline CDR1 LNHDA, CDR2 SQIVND (reference sequence). The CDR3 contains 13 residues. The CDR3 DNA follows: TGTGCCAGTAATCAGGTGAACACCGGGGAGCTGTTTTTT. The encoded protein is CASNQVNTGELFF.

This clonotype was detected a few times. The V and J genes are TRBV5-1 and TRBJ1-4; 7 nucleotides match TRBD1. The V gene end was trimmed by 3 bases and the J gene end by 5 bases; junction bases not matched to a gene: 4. The CDR3 sequence is 14 residues long. In germline, CDR1 is SGHRS, CDR2 YFSETQ. The chain's CDR3 is CASSWGQPNEKLFF. In nucleotides, the CDR3 is TGCGCCAGCAGCTGGGGACAGCCCAATGAAAAACTGTTTTTT.

This clonotype was picked up one time. The chain carries TRBV5-1 and TRBJ2-4, with 10 bases lining up with TRBD1. The germline V gene encodes CDR1 SGHRS and CDR2 YFSETQ. V shed 4 bases and J 7 bases; nucleotides not matched to a gene: 5. The CDR3 runs 14 residues. The CDR3, as DNA: TGCGCCAGCAGCGTGACAGGGGGCGCGAACATTCAGTACTTC. Amino acid sequence: CASSVTGGANIQYF.

V is TRBV4-2 and J is TRBJ2-3; 8 nucleotides line up with TRBD2. The ends lost 0 bases at V and 1 base at J; junction bases unmatched: 6. From germline, CDR1 is LGHNA and CDR2 YNFKEQ. The CDR3 totals 17 residues. CDR3 amino acids: CASSQDLRGGGTDTQYF. The CDR3 DNA reads TGTGCCAGCAGCCAAGATCTCCGGGGGGGTGGCACAGATACGCAGTATTTT.

The chain links TRBV10-3 to TRBJ1-4, with 9 bases identical to TRBD1. Germline loops: CDR1 ENHRY, CDR2 SYGVKD. The CDR3 has 16 residues. Trimming cost V 2 bases and J 5 bases; bases outside gene matches: 6. CDR3 loop: CAISEREQGANEKLFF. As DNA, the CDR3 is TGTGCCATCAGTGAGCGTGAACAGGGGGCAAATGAAAAACTGTTTTTT.

The sample holds a few counts of this clonotype. The V call is TRBV7-3, the J call TRBJ2-5; D is perhaps TRBD1 or TRBD2 (6 bases each). V was trimmed by 5 bases and J by 4 bases, leaving 11 bases between them. Germline lookup yields CDR1 SGHTA and CDR2 FQGTGA. CDR3 length: 13 amino acids. The CDR3: CASSRGAGETQYF. As DNA, the CDR3 is TGTGCCAGCAGCAGGGGGGCCGGAGAGACCCAGTACTTC.

The V and J genes are TRBV18 and TRBJ2-7, with 8 nucleotides matching TRBD1. The CDR3 runs 14 residues. V lost 6 bases to trimming and J lost 0 bases; unmatched junction nucleotides: 4. Germline loops: CDR1 KGHSH, CDR2 LQKENI. The CDR3 here is CASSRDRNSYEQYF. DNA of the CDR3: TGTGCCAGCTCGCGGGACAGGAACTCCTACGAGCAGTACTTC.

This sequence joins TRBV11-2 and TRBJ1-1; perhaps TRBD1 as D (6 bases). This CDR3 is 14 amino acids long. V dropped 3 bases and J dropped 3 bases, with 11 bases sitting between them. Germline CDR1 SGHAT, CDR2 FQNNGV. For the CDR3, the DNA is TGTGCCAGCAGCTTTTCAGGGGCGGACACTGAAGCTTTCTTT. It codes for CASSFSGADTEAFF.

The rearrangement links TRBV6-5 to TRBJ1-5; unclear D gene. V was shortened by 6 bases and J by 2 bases, with 20 bases between the two germline ends. This CDR3 spans 17 amino acids. Germline values: CDR1 MNHEY, CDR2 SVGAGI. CDR3 DNA: TGTGCCAGCAGCCTAGGAATCGTGGGCCTCGGCAATCAGCCCCAGCATTTT. Translating gives CASSLGIVGLGNQPQHF.

This clonotype was recorded a few times. The genes are TRBV12-3 or TRBV12-4 and TRBJ2-5, with 7 bases aligning to TRBD2. J lost 3 bases, V lost 3 bases, and 4 bases had no gene match. The CDR3 has 14 amino acids. The CDR3 here is CASSFTGGKETQYF. The CDR3 bases are TGTGCCAGCAGTTTTACCGGGGGGAAAGAGACCCAGTACTTC.

The V call is TRBV4-1, the J call TRBJ2-3; 12 nucleotides match TRBD2. This CDR3 is 19 amino acids long. Trimming at V came to 0 bases and at J to 4 bases, leaving 11 bases not matched to a gene. The germline gives CDR1 MGHRA, CDR2 YSYEKL. The CDR3 sequence is CASSQDRSSGGAGADTQYF. CDR3 nucleotide sequence: TGCGCCAGCAGCCAAGATAGGTCTAGCGGGGGGGCGGGCGCAGATACGCAGTATTTT.

V usage is TRBV25-1 and J usage is TRBJ2-3, with D possibly being TRBD1 or TRBD2 (6 bases each). Per the germline V gene, CDR1 is MGHDK and CDR2 is SYGVNS. The CDR3 is 13 residues long. The germline V and J ends were trimmed by 3 bases and 7 bases, with 11 bases remaining between them. This CDR3 reads CASSDGGANTQYF. DNA of the CDR3: TGTGCCAGCAGTGACGGGGGCGCGAATACGCAGTATTTT.

In this sample, this clonotype turned up many times. The chain recombines TRBV7-2 with TRBJ2-1, with 7 bases matching TRBD2. The V and J ends lost 3 bases and 8 bases, in that order; junction bases with no gene match: 1. The CDR3 is 12 residues long. The V gene's germline CDR1 is SGHTA and CDR2 FQGNSA. CDR3 DNA sequence: TGTGCCAGCAGCTTGACTAGCCATGAGCAGTTCTTC. Its translation: CASSLTSHEQFF.

This clonotype was observed a handful of times. The genes are TRBV11-2 and TRBJ2-1, with D perhaps TRBD2 (5 bases). V lost 1 base, J lost 8 bases, and 12 bases lay in between. CDR3 length equals 14 residues. Germline V gene sequence: CDR1 SGHAT, CDR2 FQNNGV. DNA of the CDR3: TGTGCCAGCAGCTTAGGGCTAGCTCGGGATGAGCAGTTCTTC. It specifies CASSLGLARDEQFF.

Only a few counts were recorded for this clonotype. The V and J genes are TRBV7-9 and TRBJ2-7, with TRBD1 identical over 7 bases. Trimming took 5 bases from V and 3 from J; bases not matched to a gene: 10. The length of the CDR3 is 15 residues. Germline assignment: CDR1 SEHNR and CDR2 FQNEAQ (reference sequence). The DNA for the CDR3 is TGTGCCAGCAGCCCCTCGCCGGGACAGCACTACGAGCAGTACTTC. It codes for CASSPSPGQHYEQYF.

The chain combines TRBV20-1 with TRBJ2-5, with D maybe TRBD1 (6 bases). Germline V gene data show CDR1 as DFQATT and CDR2 as SNEGSKA (reference sequence). This CDR3 spans 15 amino acids. Trimming pared 5 bases from V and 0 bases from J, leaving 16 bases between. This CDR3 is CSAHRDGQYQETQYF. CDR3 DNA: TGCAGTGCTCACCGGGACGGACAGTACCAAGAGACCCAGTACTTC.

The V call is TRBV7-8, the J call TRBJ2-1; 10 positions match TRBD2. The junction had 11 bases not matched to a gene; V was cut back by 0 bases and J by 6 bases. CDR1 is SGHVS and CDR2 is FQNEAQ in the germline V gene. This CDR3 region has 18 residues. CDR3 sequence (DNA): TGTGCCAGCAGCTTAGCCTTACTAGCGGGGAGATTTACCAATGAGCAGTTCTTC. It encodes CASSLALLAGRFTNEQFF.

This clonotype was recorded a few times. At one end the junction does not follow the germline gene, possibly because of a read error. The rearrangement links TRBV5-1 to TRBJ2-3; D uncertain. Germline loops: CDR1 SGHRS, CDR2 YFSETQ. The CDR3 runs 13 residues. The CDR3 nucleotides read TGCGCCAGCAGATTGGCAGAGCGAGATACGCAGTATTTT. Translation: CASRLAERDTQYF.

This chain joins TRBV11-2 and TRBJ1-6; 9 nucleotides match TRBD1. The length of the CDR3 is 15 residues. The V gene end was trimmed by 6 bases and the J gene end by 3 bases; junction bases not matched to a gene: 3. Per germline, CDR1 SGHAT and CDR2 FQNNGV. CDR3: CASRGQGLYNSPLHF. Written as DNA, the CDR3 is TGTGCCAGCAGGGGACAGGGCCTCTATAATTCACCCCTCCACTTT. Combining the CDR3 with reference TRBV11-2 and TRBJ1-6 gives the whole variable domain EAGVAQSPRYKIIEKRQSVAFWCNPISGHATLYWYQQILGQGPKLLIQFQNNGVVDDSQLPKDRFSAERLKGVDSTLKIQPAKLEDSAVYLCASRGQGLYNSPLHFGNGTRLTVT.